The TCR beta chain under discussion was sequenced for a study of blood T cell repertoires in COVID-19. Study-wide background: Specimens from acute and convalescent COVID-19 originated in the United States, Italy and Spain. Nucleic acid was either cDNA or gDNA, and it came from T cells, B-cell-depleted T cells, or PBMCs.

Study processing details: Nucleated cell counts were estimated from reference gene primer amplification. Assay used: immunoSEQ multiplex PCR; TCRdb lists only in-frame clones, some missing. From that table come the V and J calls and clone size; the DNA was used to work out D and trimming. The sample lists under 250,000 clones; roughly 88% were seen once. This CDR3 has 15 residues. V was pared by 6 bases and J by 1 base, with 12 bases between. In germline, CDR1 is MDHEN, CDR2 SYDVKM. This clone has more than one count but fewer than ten. The sequence came from a man older than 75 with acute or convalescent COVID-19. The chain recombines TRBV28 with TRBJ1-4; a weak D match, TRBD1 (6 bases). The sample comprised peripheral blood. This CDR3 reads CASRRYRVTNEKLFF. CDR3 coding DNA: TGTGCCAGCAGACGTTACAGGGTAACTAATGAAAAACTGTTTTTT.